This TCR beta chain was observed in a study of regulatory and conventional T cells in RAG deficiency. This table comes from immunoSEQ multiplex PCR, and its TCRdb copy is limited to in-frame clones, with some not included. The sample includes tens of thousands of clones, about 96% seen only once; the top ten take 0.35%. Blood CD4+ CD25-low CD127-high conventional T cells supplied the genomic DNA template. The same data also went into a second study, on regulatory T cells. That study reports: The primer mix had 52 TRBV and 13 TRBJ primers. In patients, unique TRB V-J pairs were restricted and V/J usage skewed, especially in Tregs.

The receptor comes from a human donor in good health. Material: CD25- CD4+ T cells sorted from blood.

CDR3 region: CASSPQTLGLSGNTIYF. For the CDR3, the DNA is TGTGCCAGCAGCCCTCAAACACTGGGACTCTCTGGAAACACCATATATTTT. The chain is built from TRBV7-2 and TRBJ1-3, with a possible D match to TRBD1 (5 bases). The germline gives CDR1 SGHTA, CDR2 FQGNSA. Trimming took off 5 bases at V and 0 bases at J, with 17 bases between the two ends. The length of the CDR3 is 17 residues.